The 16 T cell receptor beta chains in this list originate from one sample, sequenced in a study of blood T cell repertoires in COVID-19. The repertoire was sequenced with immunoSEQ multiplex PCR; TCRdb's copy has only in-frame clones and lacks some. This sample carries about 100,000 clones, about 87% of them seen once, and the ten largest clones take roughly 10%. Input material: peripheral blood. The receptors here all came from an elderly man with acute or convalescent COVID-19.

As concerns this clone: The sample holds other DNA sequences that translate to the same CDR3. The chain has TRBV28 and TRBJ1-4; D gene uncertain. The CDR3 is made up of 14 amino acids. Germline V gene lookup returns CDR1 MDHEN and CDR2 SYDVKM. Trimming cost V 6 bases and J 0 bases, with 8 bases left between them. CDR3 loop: CASSTAATNEKLFF. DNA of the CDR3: TGTGCCAGCAGCACAGCGGCAACTAATGAAAAACTGTTTTTT.

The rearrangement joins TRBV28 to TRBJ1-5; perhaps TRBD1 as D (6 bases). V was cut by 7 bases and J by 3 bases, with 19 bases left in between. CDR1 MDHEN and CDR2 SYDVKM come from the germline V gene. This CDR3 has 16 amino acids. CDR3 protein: CASTEPTGITNQPQHF. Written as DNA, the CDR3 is TGTGCCAGCACCGAGCCCACAGGGATTACCAATCAGCCCCAGCATTTT.

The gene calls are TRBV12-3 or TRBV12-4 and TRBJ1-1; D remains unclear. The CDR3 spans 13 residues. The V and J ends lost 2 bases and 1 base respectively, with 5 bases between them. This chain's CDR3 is CASSLRSNTEAFF. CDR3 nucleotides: TGTGCCAGCAGTTTACGGTCGAACACTGAAGCTTTCTTT.

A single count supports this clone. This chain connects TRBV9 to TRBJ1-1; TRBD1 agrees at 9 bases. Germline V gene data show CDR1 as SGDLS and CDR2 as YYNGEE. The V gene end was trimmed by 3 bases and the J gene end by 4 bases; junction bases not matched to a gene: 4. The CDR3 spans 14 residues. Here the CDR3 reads CASSDRTGVTEAFF. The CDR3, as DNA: TGTGCCAGCAGCGACAGGACAGGGGTCACTGAAGCTTTCTTT.

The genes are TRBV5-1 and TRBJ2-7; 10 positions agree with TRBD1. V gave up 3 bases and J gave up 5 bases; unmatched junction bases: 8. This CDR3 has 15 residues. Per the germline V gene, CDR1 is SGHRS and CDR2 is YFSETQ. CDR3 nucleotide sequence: TGCGCCAGCAGCTACCAGGGACAGGGGATCAACGAGCAGTACTTC. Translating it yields CASSYQGQGINEQYF.

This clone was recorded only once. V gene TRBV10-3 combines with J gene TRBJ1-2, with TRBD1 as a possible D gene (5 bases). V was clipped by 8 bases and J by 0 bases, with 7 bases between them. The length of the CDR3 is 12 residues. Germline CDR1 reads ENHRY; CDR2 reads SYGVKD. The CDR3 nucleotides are TGTGCCATCGCACAGGCTAACTATGGCTACACCTTC. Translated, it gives CAIAQANYGYTF.

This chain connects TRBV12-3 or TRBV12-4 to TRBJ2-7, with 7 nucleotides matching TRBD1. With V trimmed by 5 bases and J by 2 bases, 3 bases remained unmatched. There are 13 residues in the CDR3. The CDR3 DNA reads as TGTGCCAGCAGTAAAGGACAGGCCTACGAGCAGTACTTC. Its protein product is CASSKGQAYEQYF.

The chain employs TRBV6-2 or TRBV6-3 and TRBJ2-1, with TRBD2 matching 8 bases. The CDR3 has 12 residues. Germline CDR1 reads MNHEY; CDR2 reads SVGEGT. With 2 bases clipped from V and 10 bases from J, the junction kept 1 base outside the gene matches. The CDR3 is CASSYIAGEQFF. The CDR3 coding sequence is TGTGCCAGCAGTTACATAGCGGGGGAGCAGTTCTTC.

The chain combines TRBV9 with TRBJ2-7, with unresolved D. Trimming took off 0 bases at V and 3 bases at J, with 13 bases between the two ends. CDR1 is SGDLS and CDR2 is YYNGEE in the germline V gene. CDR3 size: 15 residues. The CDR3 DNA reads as TGTGCCAGCAGCGTAGGGGCCAGTGAGATCTACGAGCAGTACTTC. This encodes CASSVGASEIYEQYF.

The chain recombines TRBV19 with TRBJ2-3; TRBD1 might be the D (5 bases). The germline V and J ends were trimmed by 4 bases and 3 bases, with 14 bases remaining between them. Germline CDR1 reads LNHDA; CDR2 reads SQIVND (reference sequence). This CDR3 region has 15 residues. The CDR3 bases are TGTGCCAGTAGTACCCGGGCCCCAGGGACAGATACGCAGTATTTT. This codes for CASSTRAPGTDTQYF.

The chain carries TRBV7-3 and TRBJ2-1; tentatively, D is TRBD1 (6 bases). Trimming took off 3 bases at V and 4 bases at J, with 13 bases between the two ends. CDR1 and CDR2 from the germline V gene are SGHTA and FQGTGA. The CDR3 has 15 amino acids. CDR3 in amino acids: CASSFSPGTYNEQFF. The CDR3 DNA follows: TGTGCCAGCAGCTTCAGCCCCGGGACATACAATGAGCAGTTCTTC.

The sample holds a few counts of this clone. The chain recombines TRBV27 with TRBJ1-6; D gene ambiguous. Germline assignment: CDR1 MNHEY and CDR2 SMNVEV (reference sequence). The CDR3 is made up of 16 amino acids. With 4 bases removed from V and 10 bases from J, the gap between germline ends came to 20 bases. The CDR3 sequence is CASSSVPPGVGSPLHF. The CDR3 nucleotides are TGTGCCAGCAGTTCCGTCCCCCCAGGCGTCGGATCACCCCTCCACTTT.

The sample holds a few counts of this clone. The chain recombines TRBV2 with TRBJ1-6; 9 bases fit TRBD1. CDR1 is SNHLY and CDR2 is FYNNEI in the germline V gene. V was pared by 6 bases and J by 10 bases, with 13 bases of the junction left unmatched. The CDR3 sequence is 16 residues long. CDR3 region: CASRAGTGLNGSPLHF. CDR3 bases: TGTGCCAGCAGAGCCGGGACAGGGTTAAATGGGTCACCCCTCCACTTT. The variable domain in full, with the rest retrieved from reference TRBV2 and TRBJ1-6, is EPEVTQTPSHQVTQMGQEVILRCVPISNHLYFYWYRQILGQKVEFLVSFYNNEISEKSEIFDDQFSVERPDGSNFTLKIRSTKLEDSAMYFCASRAGTGLNGSPLHFGNGTRLTVT.

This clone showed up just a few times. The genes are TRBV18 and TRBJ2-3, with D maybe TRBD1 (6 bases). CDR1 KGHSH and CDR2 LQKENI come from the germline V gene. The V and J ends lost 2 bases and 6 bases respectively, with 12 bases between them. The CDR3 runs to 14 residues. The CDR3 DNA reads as TGTGCCAGCTCACCAAGGGGGAGCGTGGATACGCAGTATTTT. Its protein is CASSPRGSVDTQYF.

The CDR3 DNA reads TGTGCCAGCAGCCAGACAGGGGGCGAACGCTACAATGAGCAGTTCTTC. Protein: CASSQTGGERYNEQFF. This sequence joins TRBV7-3 and TRBJ2-1; 10 bases match TRBD1. Germline CDR1 is SGHTA and CDR2 is FQGTGA. V shed 5 bases and J 3 bases; nucleotides not matched to a gene: 7. The CDR3 runs 16 residues.

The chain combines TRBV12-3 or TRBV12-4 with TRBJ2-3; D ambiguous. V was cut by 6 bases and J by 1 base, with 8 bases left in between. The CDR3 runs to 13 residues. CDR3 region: CASSPRRTDTQYF. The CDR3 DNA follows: TGTGCCAGCAGCCCGAGGCGCACAGATACGCAGTATTTT.